These T cell receptor beta chains were read from a single sample in a study of shared clonotypes between healthy human individuals. The repertoire was sequenced with immunoSEQ multiplex PCR; TCRdb's copy has only in-frame clones and lacks some. Counted here are approximately 500,000 clones, over 70% occurring once; the ten biggest clones make up roughly an eighth. Sequencing was performed on PBMCs. These receptors were obtained from a woman in her forties in good health. Some clones in this sample may be carry-over from other donors' samples. Both conserved end residues are part of each CDR3. The D gene is left open where the match is weak. Only some rows state a clone size, as once, few, many or a class for expanded clones.

D: .
size: .
J: TRBJ2-1
V: TRBV29-1
CDR3: CSVEDLRGGNEQFF
DNA: TGCAGCGTTGAAGATCTCAGAGGGGGGAATGAGCAGTTCTTC

D: .
size: .
J: TRBJ1-2
V: TRBV9
CDR3: CASSVGNLNYGYTF
DNA: TGTGCCAGCAGCGTGGGCAATTTAAACTATGGCTACACCTTC

D: .
size: .
J: TRBJ2-3
V: TRBV6-6
CDR3: CASSYFGSGATDTQYF
DNA: TGTGCCAGCAGTTACTTTGGTAGCGGAGCCACAGATACGCAGTATTTT

D: TRBD1
size: .
J: TRBJ1-1
V: TRBV6-5
CDR3: CASSSPGQSTEAFF
DNA: TGTGCCAGCAGTTCCCCGGGACAGAGCACTGAAGCTTTCTTT

D: .
size: .
J: TRBJ1-2
V: TRBV29-1
CDR3: CSAGPPDYGYTF
DNA: TGCAGCGCTGGGCCACCTGACTATGGCTACACCTTC

D: .
size: .
J: TRBJ1-5
V: TRBV5-8
CDR3: CASSLSGAQPQHF
DNA: TGTGCCAGCAGCTTAAGCGGGGCGCAGCCCCAGCATTTT

D: .
size: once
J: TRBJ2-1
V: TRBV19
CDR3: CASSGTGPTYNEQFF
DNA: TGTGCCAGTAGTGGTACAGGGCCCACGTACAATGAGCAGTTCTTC

D: .
size: .
J: TRBJ2-7
V: TRBV5-6
CDR3: CASSSWDPSYEQYF
DNA: TGTGCCAGCAGCTCCTGGGACCCCTCCTACGAGCAGTACTTC

D: .
size: .
J: TRBJ1-1
V: TRBV2
CDR3: CASRPHDRYTEAFF
DNA: TGTGCCAGCAGACCCCACGACAGGTACACTGAAGCTTTCTTT

D: .
size: .
J: TRBJ1-5
V: TRBV18
CDR3: CASSLIVGNQPQHF
DNA: TGTGCCAGCTCACTCATCGTGGGGAATCAGCCCCAGCATTTT

D: .
size: .
J: TRBJ2-7
V: TRBV19
CDR3: CASSLVLGSYEQYF
DNA: TGTGCCAGTAGTTTAGTTCTGGGATCCTACGAGCAGTACTTC

D: .
size: .
J: TRBJ2-1
V: TRBV4-2
CDR3: CASSQDIRTEGEQFF
DNA: TGTGCCAGCAGCCAAGATATTCGGACAGAGGGTGAGCAGTTCTTC

D: .
size: once
J: TRBJ1-5
V: TRBV6-5
CDR3: CASKGIGSNQPQHF
DNA: TGTGCCAGCAAGGGCATCGGGAGCAATCAGCCCCAGCATTTT

D: TRBD1
size: .
J: TRBJ1-1
V: TRBV18
CDR3: CASSPGTGNLNTEAFF
DNA: TGTGCCAGCTCACCTGGGACAGGGAACTTGAACACTGAAGCTTTCTTT

D: TRBD2
size: .
J: TRBJ2-1
V: TRBV6-1
CDR3: CASSLADNEQFF
DNA: TGTGCCAGCAGCCTAGCGGACAATGAGCAGTTCTTC

D: .
size: .
J: TRBJ2-2
V: TRBV4-1
CDR3: CASSLRQEGYRELFF
DNA: TGCGCCAGCAGCCTCAGACAGGAGGGGTACCGGGAGCTGTTTTTT

D: .
size: .
J: TRBJ1-1
V: TRBV28
CDR3: CASSFGGGWTEAFF
DNA: TGTGCCAGCAGTTTCGGAGGGGGGTGGACTGAAGCTTTCTTT

D: .
size: once
J: TRBJ2-6
V: TRBV9
CDR3: CASSRTVNSGANVLTF
DNA: TGTGCCAGCAGCAGGACCGTTAACTCTGGGGCCAACGTCCTGACTTTC

D: TRBD1
size: .
J: TRBJ2-5
V: TRBV5-8
CDR3: CASSLYLTGAGETQYF
DNA: TGTGCCAGCAGCTTGTACCTGACAGGGGCGGGAGAGACCCAGTACTTC

D: .
size: .
J: TRBJ2-3
V: TRBV4-3
CDR3: CASSQDRGKDTQYF
DNA: TGCGCCAGCAGCCAAGACAGGGGCAAAGATACGCAGTATTTT

D: .
size: .
J: TRBJ1-2
V: TRBV27
CDR3: CASSFVARGPDGYTF
DNA: TGTGCCAGCAGCTTCGTTGCGAGAGGGCCGGATGGCTACACCTTC

D: TRBD1
size: .
J: TRBJ2-3
V: TRBV27
CDR3: CASSLGQGTDTQYF
DNA: TGTGCCAGCAGTCTCGGACAGGGCACAGATACGCAGTATTTT

D: .
size: .
J: TRBJ1-2
V: TRBV28
CDR3: CASSFLGGGYTF
DNA: TGTGCCAGCAGTTTTTTGGGGGGAGGCTACACCTTC

D: .
size: .
J: TRBJ2-5
V: TRBV4-1
CDR3: CASSQIQTETQYF
DNA: TGCGCCAGCAGCCAGATACAGACGGAGACCCAGTACTTC

D: TRBD1
size: .
J: TRBJ2-7
V: TRBV2
CDR3: CASRGTGATYEQYF
DNA: TGTGCCAGCAGGGGGACAGGGGCGACCTACGAGCAGTACTTC

D: TRBD1
size: .
J: TRBJ2-1
V: TRBV6-5
CDR3: CASSYKTGGPHNEQFF
DNA: TGTGCCAGCAGTTATAAGACAGGGGGGCCTCATAATGAGCAGTTCTTC

D: .
size: .
J: TRBJ2-4
V: TRBV7-2
CDR3: CASSLAVAKNIQYF
DNA: TGTGCCAGCAGCTTAGCTGTAGCCAAAAACATTCAGTACTTC

D: .
size: .
J: TRBJ2-3
V: TRBV7-6
CDR3: CASSLGRADTQYF
DNA: TGTGCCAGCAGCTTAGGGCGAGCAGATACGCAGTATTTT

D: .
size: .
J: TRBJ2-5
V: TRBV29-1
CDR3: CSVSLGAAQETQYF
DNA: TGCAGCGTTAGTCTTGGGGCAGCTCAAGAGACCCAGTACTTC

D: TRBD1
size: .
J: TRBJ1-6
V: TRBV19
CDR3: CASRQGSFSNSPLHF
DNA: TGTGCCAGCCGACAGGGTTCTTTCTCTAATTCACCCCTCCACTTT

D: TRBD2
size: .
J: TRBJ2-1
V: TRBV4-2
CDR3: CASSHIVAGVHEQFF
DNA: TGTGCCAGCAGCCATATAGTAGCGGGAGTTCATGAGCAGTTCTTC

D: .
size: .
J: TRBJ2-7
V: TRBV6-1
CDR3: CASSEATDSPYEQYF
DNA: TGTGCCAGCAGTGAAGCTACGGACAGTCCCTACGAGCAGTACTTC

D: TRBD1
size: .
J: TRBJ2-7
V: TRBV6-5
CDR3: CASSLTGTGSYEQYF
DNA: TGTGCCAGCAGTTTAACCGGGACAGGGTCCTACGAGCAGTACTTC

D: TRBD2
size: .
J: TRBJ2-5
V: TRBV19
CDR3: CASSTPGLAGGETQYF
DNA: TGTGCCAGTAGTACCCCGGGACTAGCGGGAGGGGAGACCCAGTACTTC

D: .
size: few
J: TRBJ2-7
V: TRBV30
CDR3: CAWSKGGSSYEQYF
DNA: TGTGCCTGGAGCAAAGGGGGAAGCTCCTACGAGCAGTACTTC

D: .
size: .
J: TRBJ2-1
V: TRBV4-1
CDR3: CASSNSRNEQFF
DNA: TGCGCCAGCAGCAATAGCCGGAATGAGCAGTTCTTC

D: .
size: few
J: TRBJ2-2
V: TRBV30
CDR3: CAWSGRANTGELFF
DNA: TGTGCCTGGTCAGGCAGGGCGAACACCGGGGAGCTGTTTTTT

D: TRBD2
size: .
J: TRBJ2-5
V: TRBV7-3
CDR3: CASSSGLAGRQTQYF
DNA: TGTGCCAGCAGCTCCGGACTAGCGGGACGGCAGACCCAGTACTTC

D: .
size: .
J: TRBJ2-5
V: TRBV5-6
CDR3: CASTPPGSGETQYF
DNA: TGTGCCAGCACCCCCCCCGGGAGTGGCGAGACCCAGTACTTC

D: .
size: .
J: TRBJ2-3
V: TRBV5-1
CDR3: CASSLRAADTQYF
DNA: TGCGCCAGCAGCTTGCGGGCCGCAGATACGCAGTATTTT

D: .
size: .
J: TRBJ2-7
V: TRBV19
CDR3: CASSPGSAYEQYF
DNA: TGTGCCAGTAGTCCGGGAAGCGCCTACGAGCAGTACTTC

D: .
size: .
J: TRBJ2-5
V: TRBV29-1
CDR3: CSVEIQGETQYF
DNA: TGCAGCGTTGAAATACAGGGTGAGACCCAGTACTTC

D: .
size: .
J: TRBJ2-2
V: TRBV27
CDR3: CASQGNTGELFF
DNA: TGTGCCAGCCAGGGTAACACCGGGGAGCTGTTTTTT

D: TRBD1
size: .
J: TRBJ1-5
V: TRBV4-1
CDR3: CASSQEPGTAIIGNQPQHF
DNA: TGCGCCAGCAGCCAAGAACCCGGGACAGCAATTATAGGCAATCAGCCCCAGCATTTT

D: TRBD1
size: .
J: TRBJ2-3
V: TRBV5-4
CDR3: CASSFAQGAFTDTQYF
DNA: TGTGCCAGCAGCTTCGCCCAGGGGGCGTTCACAGATACGCAGTATTTT

D: .
size: .
J: TRBJ2-3
V: TRBV2
CDR3: CASRRTGFGDTQYF
DNA: TGTGCCAGCAGACGGACTGGGTTTGGTGATACGCAGTATTTT

D: .
size: .
J: TRBJ2-1
V: TRBV10-3
CDR3: CAIGGGRQFF
DNA: TGTGCCATCGGTGGGGGGCGGCAGTTCTTC

D: .
size: many
J: TRBJ2-4
V: TRBV11-2
CDR3: CASSPYRVGAKNIQYF
DNA: TGTGCCAGCAGCCCCTACAGGGTGGGGGCCAAAAACATTCAGTACTTC

D: .
size: .
J: TRBJ2-1
V: TRBV5-1
CDR3: CASSPQTGPYNEQFF
DNA: TGCGCCAGCAGCCCCCAGACAGGACCCTACAATGAGCAGTTCTTC

D: .
size: .
J: TRBJ2-7
V: TRBV15
CDR3: CATSREGLSYEQYF
DNA: TGTGCCACCAGCAGAGAGGGACTCAGCTACGAGCAGTACTTC

D: TRBD2
size: .
J: TRBJ2-5
V: TRBV4-3
CDR3: CASSQDQGAGGSRAQYF
DNA: TGCGCCAGCAGCCAAGATCAAGGAGCGGGAGGCTCAAGAGCCCAGTACTTC

D: TRBD1
size: many
J: TRBJ1-4
V: TRBV13
CDR3: CASSSRDRAPNEKLFF
DNA: TGTGCCAGCAGCAGCAGGGACAGGGCACCTAATGAAAAACTGTTTTTT

D: .
size: many
J: TRBJ2-3
V: TRBV12-2
CDR3: CASRLALRETDTQYF
DNA: TGTGCAAGTCGCTTAGCGCTGAGGGAGACAGATACGCAGTATTTT

D: TRBD2
size: .
J: TRBJ2-1
V: TRBV9
CDR3: CASSVVAGGSYNEQFF
DNA: TGTGCCAGCAGCGTAGTAGCGGGAGGCTCCTACAATGAGCAGTTCTTC

D: TRBD1
size: .
J: TRBJ2-5
V: TRBV27
CDR3: CASSLMGTGGETQYF
DNA: TGTGCCAGCAGTTTAATGGGGACAGGGGGAGAGACCCAGTACTTC

D: TRBD1
size: .
J: TRBJ1-2
V: TRBV18
CDR3: CASSPSTGVNYGYTF
DNA: TGTGCCAGCTCACCCTCGACAGGGGTTAACTATGGCTACACCTTC

D: TRBD1
size: .
J: TRBJ1-1
V: TRBV6-5
CDR3: CASKTRDSEAFF
DNA: TGTGCCAGCAAGACCCGGGACAGTGAAGCTTTCTTT

D: .
size: once
J: TRBJ1-1
V: TRBV2
CDR3: CASTQGKATEAFF
DNA: TGTGCCAGCACTCAGGGTAAGGCCACTGAAGCTTTCTTT